One sample yielded the 15 T cell receptor beta chains listed below, sequenced in a study of technical replicates of blood from a handful of donors. The repertoire was sequenced with immunoSEQ multiplex PCR; TCRdb's copy has only in-frame clones and lacks some. The sample lists about 74,000 clones, 95% occurring once. The sequenced material came from T cells isolated from PBMCs. These receptors were obtained from a human donor in good health.

V usage is TRBV30 and J usage is TRBJ2-7; 7 nucleotides line up with TRBD1. The germline V gene has CDR1 GTSNPN and CDR2 SVGIG (reference sequence). With V trimmed by 3 bases and J by 5 bases, 4 bases remained unmatched. CDR3 length: 12 amino acids. CDR3 in DNA: TGTGCCTGGAGCCGACAGGGAAACGAGCAGTACTTC. It codes for CAWSRQGNEQYF.

This clone was observed once. This chain joins TRBV19 and TRBJ2-1; the match to TRBD2 covers 9 bases. Germline V CDR1 and CDR2: LNHDA, SQIVND (reference sequence). The CDR3 contains 16 residues. J lost 4 bases, V lost 5 bases, and 9 bases had no gene match. CDR3 residues: CASSGVAGAEYNEQFF. In DNA form, the CDR3 reads TGTGCCAGTAGTGGGGTAGCGGGAGCGGAATACAATGAGCAGTTCTTC.

CDR3 loop: CAWSASGGRPQHF. As DNA, the CDR3 is TGTGCCTGGAGTGCAAGTGGAGGTAGGCCCCAGCATTTT. J is TRBJ1-5 and V is TRBV30; D is undetermined. In germline, CDR1 is GTSNPN, CDR2 SVGIG (reference sequence). This CDR3 region has 13 residues. Between the trimmed V and J ends, which lost 1 base and 9 bases, there was a span of 13 bases.

This chain links TRBV10-3 with TRBJ1-5; TRBD1 matches 9 bases. Trimming took 7 bases from V and 5 from J; bases not matched to a gene: 6. Germline CDR1 is ENHRY and CDR2 is SYGVKD. The CDR3 spans 14 residues. The CDR3 is CAITRGQGDQPQHF. CDR3 nucleotide sequence: TGTGCCATCACCAGGGGACAGGGCGATCAGCCCCAGCATTTT.

The chain couples TRBV7-9 to TRBJ1-1; TRBD1 might be the D (6 bases). Trimming took 5 bases from V and 3 from J, leaving 13 bases between them. CDR1 and CDR2 from the germline V gene are SEHNR and FQNEAQ (reference sequence). CDR3 length equals 14 residues. The CDR3 bases are TGTGCCAGCAGCCCCAGGGGAGGGGACACTGAAGCTTTCTTT. Translating gives CASSPRGGDTEAFF.

The chain carries TRBV5-1 and TRBJ2-3; D might be TRBD2 (5 bases). V lost 3 bases and J 2 bases, leaving 16 bases between the germline ends. The CDR3 runs 16 residues. Germline CDR1 SGHRS, CDR2 YFSETQ. The CDR3 DNA reads as TGCGCCAGCAGCTCCACGGCGGAGGAACTCACAGATACGCAGTATTTT. Protein: CASSSTAEELTDTQYF.

J is TRBJ2-7 and V is TRBV25-1; maybe TRBD1 (8 bases). The ends were cut back, 8 bases at V and 8 bases at J, with 31 bases in the middle. The V gene's germline CDR1 is MGHDK and CDR2 SYGVNS. This CDR3 comprises 17 residues. This CDR3 reads CASYGQGGTSYAMKQYF. CDR3 DNA sequence: TGTGCCAGCTATGGACAGGGAGGGACCTCCTACGCTATGAAGCAGTACTTC.

This rearrangement joins TRBV30 to TRBJ1-6, with D possibly matching TRBD1 (5 bases). V gave up 1 base and J gave up 7 bases, with 8 bases separating them. The germline V gene encodes CDR1 GTSNPN and CDR2 SVGIG (reference sequence). This CDR3 comprises 13 residues. In DNA form, the CDR3 reads TGTGCCTGGAGTGGTCAGGGAAATTCACCCCTCCACTTT. Translating it yields CAWSGQGNSPLHF.

This chain uses TRBV27 with TRBJ2-3; 11 positions match TRBD2. The CDR3 consists of 18 residues. With V trimmed by 1 base and J by 4 bases, 10 bases remained unmatched. CDR1 is MNHEY, CDR2 SMNVEV, per germline (reference sequence). The CDR3 sequence is CASSLLSLTSGTSDTQYF. DNA of the CDR3: TGTGCCAGCAGTTTATTGTCCCTGACTAGCGGGACATCAGATACGCAGTATTTT.

The chain links TRBV19 to TRBJ2-3, with a weak D call TRBD1 (6 bases). The germline gives CDR1 LNHDA, CDR2 SQIVND (reference sequence). V lost 6 bases and J lost 4, with 17 bases in between. This CDR3 has 15 residues. Here the CDR3 reads CASSYDWGPPDTQYF. The CDR3 nucleotides are TGTGCCAGTAGCTACGATTGGGGGCCGCCAGATACGCAGTATTTT.

V gene TRBV2 combines with J gene TRBJ2-2; D not certain. Germline CDR1 reads SNHLY; CDR2 reads FYNNEI. The CDR3 has 13 amino acids. V lost 2 bases, J lost 4 bases, and 5 bases lay in between. CDR3 in amino acids: CASSEQITGELFF. The CDR3 nucleotides read TGTGCCAGCAGTGAACAGATCACCGGGGAGCTGTTTTTT.

This chain connects TRBV6-1 to TRBJ2-5; 11 bases match TRBD2. CDR3 length: 14 amino acids. The ends lost 8 bases at V and 2 bases at J; junction bases unmatched: 4. CDR1 MNHNS and CDR2 SASEGT come from the germline V gene. CDR3 bases: TGTGCCAGCCGGCGACTAGCGGGACAAGAGACCCAGTACTTC. Protein: CASRRLAGQETQYF.

This clone was seen more than once but under ten times. The chain joins TRBV6-1 to TRBJ2-7, with 8 positions matching TRBD2. Germline V gives CDR1 MNHNS, CDR2 SASEGT. V lost 0 bases to trimming and J lost 4 bases; unmatched junction nucleotides: 5. This CDR3 spans 15 amino acids. Here the CDR3 DNA reads TGTGCCAGCAGTGAAGCTCCAGCGGGGGTTTACGAGCAGTACTTC. Translation: CASSEAPAGVYEQYF.

The genes are TRBV6-4 and TRBJ2-3, with TRBD2 identical over 13 bases. Germline V gives CDR1 MRHNA, CDR2 SNTAGT. This CDR3 region has 16 residues. J lost 6 bases, V lost 5 bases, and 8 bases had no gene match. CDR3 in amino acids: CASSLLAGGNFDTQYF. CDR3 nucleotide sequence: TGTGCCAGCAGTCTACTAGCGGGGGGGAATTTTGATACGCAGTATTTT.

Only one count was recorded for this clone. This sequence joins TRBV11-3 and TRBJ2-3; TRBD2 aligns across 9 bases. V dropped 1 base and J dropped 4; count of bases not matched to a gene: 3. The CDR3 is made up of 15 amino acids. Germline lookup yields CDR1 SGHNT and CDR2 YENEEA. CDR3 sequence: CASSLGTSEADTQYF. The CDR3 DNA sequence: TGTGCCAGCAGCTTAGGGACTAGCGAGGCAGATACGCAGTATTTT.